These 31 T cell receptor beta chains originate from one sample sequenced in a study of blood T cell repertoires in COVID-19. Clones were sequenced by immunoSEQ multiplex PCR, and TCRdb holds only the in-frame ones, with some missing. The sample shows 200,000 to 250,000 clones, 80% to 85% of them seen only once. The sequencing input was peripheral blood. The receptors were gathered from a man aged 25-40 years with active or convalescent COVID-19.

The V call is TRBV28, the J call TRBJ2-7, with TRBD2 identical over 8 bases. The germline CDR1 and CDR2 sequences are MDHEN and SYDVKM. V gave up 7 bases and J gave up 5 bases; unmatched junction bases: 10. CDR3 length: 14 amino acids. The CDR3: CASTPSGSGNEQYF. Written as DNA, the CDR3 is TGTGCCAGCACCCCCAGCGGGAGCGGGAACGAGCAGTACTTC.

The gene calls are TRBV3-1 (or the pseudogene TRBV3-2) and TRBJ2-3; TRBD2 aligns across 7 bases. V shed 4 bases, J shed 2 bases, and the junction held 3 bases outside the gene matches. Germline assignment: CDR1 LGHDT and CDR2 YNNKEL (reference sequence). The CDR3 is made up of 14 amino acids. CDR3 coding DNA: TGTGCCAGCAGCCGAGGGAGGGCCACAGATACGCAGTATTTT. It yields the protein CASSRGRATDTQYF.

This clone was seen a handful of times. This chain uses TRBV28 with TRBJ1-5; maybe TRBD1 (6 bases). Germline lookup yields CDR1 MDHEN and CDR2 SYDVKM. This CDR3 is 16 amino acids long. V shed 1 base and J shed 0 bases, with 10 bases lying between them. CDR3 amino acids: CASSLSGRGSNQPQHF. The CDR3 nucleotides are TGTGCCAGCAGTTTATCTGGCAGGGGTAGCAATCAGCCCCAGCATTTT.

This sequence joins TRBV15 and TRBJ2-7, with D possibly being TRBD1 (5 bases). Trimming pared 6 bases from V and 2 bases from J, leaving 14 bases between. The germline gives CDR1 LNHNV, CDR2 YYDKDF (reference sequence). The CDR3 length is 14 residues. This chain's CDR3 is CATRSQDMPYEQYF. The CDR3 region has the DNA TGTGCCACCAGGTCACAGGATATGCCCTACGAGCAGTACTTC.

The gene calls are TRBV3-1 (or the pseudogene TRBV3-2) and TRBJ2-1, with TRBD2 identical over 11 bases. Germline lookup yields CDR1 LGHDT and CDR2 YNNKEL (reference sequence). This CDR3 contains 15 residues. J was trimmed by 4 bases and V by 4 bases; bases with no gene match: 3. The CDR3 region is CASSRTSGGYNEQFF. As DNA, the CDR3 is TGTGCCAGCAGCCGCACTAGCGGGGGTTACAATGAGCAGTTCTTC.

A few counts support this clone. The chain combines TRBV7-9 with TRBJ1-6; 9 bases are a match to TRBD1. V lost 1 base, J lost 1 base, and 5 bases stayed unmatched. In germline, CDR1 is SEHNR, CDR2 FQNEAQ (reference sequence). The CDR3 sequence is 18 residues long. The CDR3 loop reads CASSLVGQGSSYNSPLHF. In nucleotides, the CDR3 is TGTGCCAGCAGCTTAGTCGGACAGGGGAGTTCCTATAATTCACCCCTCCACTTT. Full variable domain (remainder filled in from reference TRBV7-9 and TRBJ1-6): DTGVSQNPRHKITKRGQNVTFRCDPISEHNRLYWYRQTLGQGPEFLTYFQNEAQLEKSRLLSDRFSAERPKGSFSTLEIQRTEQGDSAMYLCASSLVGQGSSYNSPLHFGNGTRLTVT.

This rearrangement joins TRBV19 to TRBJ1-2, with D tentatively TRBD1 (5 bases). The V end was cut by 3 bases, the J end by 7 bases, with 6 bases between. Looked up from germline, CDR1 is LNHDA and CDR2 is SQIVND (reference sequence). There are 11 residues in the CDR3. The CDR3 nucleotides read TGTGCCAGTAGTATGGGGCTTGGCTACACCTTC. This translates into CASSMGLGYTF.

In its sample, this clone was seen a few times. CDR3 DNA sequence: TGCAGTGCTACTCGGACAGATACGCAGTATTTT. Translating it yields CSATRTDTQYF. The V gene is TRBV20-1, the J gene TRBJ2-3; no clear D. The CDR3 is made up of 11 amino acids. CDR1 DFQATT and CDR2 SNEGSKA come from the germline V gene (reference sequence). Trimming took 4 bases from V and 3 from J, leaving 5 bases between them.

V and J are TRBV6-5 and TRBJ2-3; 14 bases match TRBD2. Per germline, CDR1 MNHEY and CDR2 SVGAGI. V was pared by 2 bases and J by 7 bases, with 5 bases of the junction left unmatched. The CDR3 contains 16 residues. Here the CDR3 reads CASSYLTSGGANTQYF. The CDR3 nucleotides are TGTGCCAGCAGTTACCTGACTAGCGGGGGGGCGAATACGCAGTATTTT.

This chain's CDR3 is CAARRPGGEYEQYF. The DNA for the CDR3 is TGTGCCGCCCGAAGGCCGGGGGGCGAATACGAGCAGTACTTC. The chain recombines TRBV2 with TRBJ2-7; possible D gene TRBD2, 7 bases. The V gene's germline CDR1 is SNHLY and CDR2 FYNNEI. The CDR3 has 14 residues. Between the trimmed V and J ends, which lost 11 bases and 4 bases, there was a span of 21 bases.

The CDR3: CASSYRGSSPLHF. The CDR3 DNA reads as TGTGCCAGCAGTTACAGGGGAAGTTCACCCCTCCACTTT. The rearrangement links TRBV27 to TRBJ1-6; 7 bases agree with TRBD1. CDR1 and CDR2 (germline): MNHEY, SMNVEV (reference sequence). The V segment lost 4 bases and the J segment 9 bases; nucleotides outside the gene matches: 3. This CDR3 contains 13 residues.

V gene TRBV19 combines with J gene TRBJ2-3; D is perhaps TRBD1 (5 bases). Germline CDR1 LNHDA, CDR2 SQIVND (reference sequence). Trimming shortened V by 4 bases and J by 2 bases, and 25 bases separated the two germline ends. CDR3 length: 19 amino acids. Here the CDR3 DNA reads TGTGCCAGTAGTACCCCTTGGCAGGGCCCCGACCATGCCACAGATACGCAGTATTTT. Translation: CASSTPWQGPDHATDTQYF.

The gene calls are TRBV10-3 and TRBJ1-6, with no clear D. The germline CDR1 and CDR2 sequences are ENHRY and SYGVKD. The CDR3 has 17 residues. V gave up 2 bases and J gave up 3 bases, with 14 bases separating them. The CDR3 region has the DNA TGTGCCATCAGTGAGCGGCTCCCCGGGAACTATAATTCACCCCTCCACTTT. Its protein is CAISERLPGNYNSPLHF.

The rearrangement uses TRBV5-5 and TRBJ1-2; D is perhaps TRBD1 (6 bases). The CDR3 has 13 residues. Germline V gives CDR1 SGHKS, CDR2 YYEKEE (reference sequence). The germline V and J ends were trimmed by 0 bases and 7 bases, with 10 bases remaining between them. CDR3 bases: TGTGCCAGCAGCTTGGCTGGGGGCTCTGGCTACACCTTC. Its translation: CASSLAGGSGYTF.

This clone has just a few counts. The rearrangement links TRBV11-2 to TRBJ1-5; 10 bases agree with TRBD1. CDR3 length: 15 residues. CDR1 and CDR2 from the germline V gene are SGHAT and FQNNGV. V was pared by 5 bases and J by 6 bases, with 7 bases of the junction left unmatched. CDR3 sequence: CASSLGTGVGQPQHF. In nucleotides, the CDR3 is TGTGCCAGCAGCCTCGGGACAGGGGTTGGTCAGCCCCAGCATTTT.

The chain combines TRBV6-2 or TRBV6-3 with TRBJ1-5, with 7 bases that match TRBD1. The trim removed 2 bases at V and 3 bases at J, leaving 1 base unmatched. The germline gives CDR1 MNHEY, CDR2 SVGEGT. The CDR3 length is 14 residues. The CDR3 DNA follows: TGTGCCAGCAGTTACACAGGGGACAATCAGCCCCAGCATTTT. It codes for CASSYTGDNQPQHF.

This chain links TRBV5-1 with TRBJ2-1, with 7 bases fitting TRBD1. With 2 bases clipped from V and 2 bases from J, the junction kept 4 bases outside the gene matches. The CDR3 totals 15 residues. Germline V CDR1 and CDR2: SGHRS, YFSETQ. The CDR3 reads CASSFRDRTYNEQFF. CDR3 coding DNA: TGCGCCAGCAGCTTCCGGGACAGAACCTACAATGAGCAGTTCTTC. Using reference TRBV5-1 and TRBJ2-1 for the parts outside the CDR3, the full variable domain is KAGVTQTPRYLIKTRGQQVTLSCSPISGHRSVSWYQQTPGQGLQFLFEYFSETQRNKGNFPGRFSGRQFSNSRSEMNVSTLELGDSALYLCASSFRDRTYNEQFFGPGTRLTVL.

The rearrangement uses TRBV7-2 and TRBJ2-1, with 7 nucleotides matching TRBD2. Trimming at V came to 5 bases and at J to 5 bases, leaving 9 bases not matched to a gene. This CDR3 spans 15 amino acids. Germline V lookup: CDR1 SGHTA, CDR2 FQGNSA. CDR3 protein: CASSVTSAPHNEQFF. The CDR3 bases are TGTGCCAGCAGCGTCACTAGCGCCCCCCACAATGAGCAGTTCTTC. Looking up the rest from reference TRBV7-2 and TRBJ2-1 gives the full variable domain: GAGVSQSPSNKVTEKGKDVELRCDPISGHTALYWYRQSLGQGLEFLIYFQGNSAPDKSGLPSDRFSAERTGGSVSTLTIQRTQQEDSAVYLCASSVTSAPHNEQFFGPGTRLTVL.

This chain connects TRBV7-2 to TRBJ2-3; perhaps TRBD2 as D (6 bases). This CDR3 has 14 residues. From germline, CDR1 is SGHTA and CDR2 FQGNSA. V was cut by 5 bases and J by 0 bases, with 9 bases left in between. The CDR3, as DNA: TGTGCCAGCAGCACCGGGACTAGCACAGATACGCAGTATTTT. It specifies CASSTGTSTDTQYF.

In the case of this clone: This CDR3 is also generated by other DNA sequences in the sample. The V and J genes are TRBV2 and TRBJ1-2; TRBD1 is a possible D gene (6 bases). Germline loops: CDR1 SNHLY, CDR2 FYNNEI. Trimming cost V 6 bases and J 0 bases, with 8 bases left between them. CDR3 length equals 13 residues. CDR3 nucleotide sequence: TGTGCCAGCAGAGCAGGGGCTAACTATGGCTACACCTTC. Translation: CASRAGANYGYTF.

The V and J genes are TRBV28 and TRBJ1-5; TRBD1 aligns across 9 bases. The CDR3 is made up of 15 amino acids. Germline CDR1 is MDHEN and CDR2 is SYDVKM. Trimming removed 6 bases from V and 4 bases from J; junction bases left unmatched: 7. CDR3 sequence: CASREGQGSNQPQHF. The CDR3 coding sequence is TGTGCCAGCAGGGAGGGACAGGGTAGTAATCAGCCCCAGCATTTT.

The chain carries TRBV6-5 and TRBJ2-5, with 10 bases lining up with TRBD1. Germline CDR1 reads MNHEY; CDR2 reads SVGAGI. The CDR3 totals 14 residues. After removal of 5 bases from V and 9 bases from J, the junction contained 9 bases not matched to a gene. The CDR3 DNA reads TGTGCCAGCAGTCCAATTGGACAGGGGGAGGCCCAGTACTTC. This gives the protein CASSPIGQGEAQYF.

The gene calls are TRBV12-3 or TRBV12-4 and TRBJ1-1; D unclear. This CDR3 region has 13 residues. V lost 4 bases, J lost 1 base, and 7 bases lay in between. The CDR3 loop reads CASSSYGNTEAFF. DNA for the CDR3: TGTGCCAGCAGTTCGTACGGGAACACTGAAGCTTTCTTT.

The chain uses TRBV10-3 and TRBJ1-5, with unresolved D. Trimming cost V 8 bases and J 7 bases, with 15 bases left between them. The germline V gene has CDR1 ENHRY and CDR2 SYGVKD. The CDR3 has 13 residues. The CDR3 coding sequence is TGTGCCATCCTCGAGCGGTTGGGACAGCCCCAGCATTTT. It is translated as CAILERLGQPQHF.

This clone has only a few counts. V usage is TRBV6-5 and J usage is TRBJ2-7; D gene uncertain. Germline V lookup: CDR1 MNHEY, CDR2 SVGAGI. V was shortened by 5 bases and J by 2 bases, with 10 bases between the two germline ends. This CDR3 contains 13 residues. In DNA, the CDR3 is TGTGCCAGCAGTAGACTCGACCCCTACGAGCAGTACTTC. This translates into CASSRLDPYEQYF.

This chain connects TRBV5-1 to TRBJ2-5; possibly TRBD2 for D (5 bases). V lost 1 base and J lost 3, with 16 bases in between. There are 16 residues in the CDR3. The germline V gene has CDR1 SGHRS and CDR2 YFSETQ. CDR3 residues: CASSLSLGPGEETQYF. CDR3 coding DNA: TGCGCCAGCAGCTTGAGTCTCGGCCCCGGGGAAGAGACCCAGTACTTC.

V gene TRBV6-5 combines with J gene TRBJ1-1; 8 bases line up with TRBD1. This CDR3 has 11 amino acids. Germline assignment: CDR1 MNHEY and CDR2 SVGAGI. Trimming removed 11 bases from V and 9 bases from J; junction bases left unmatched: 8. The CDR3 DNA follows: TGTGCCGGCTCGGACAGGGCCAAAGCTTTCTTT. Translating gives CAGSDRAKAFF.

The genes are TRBV7-3 and TRBJ2-1; unclear D gene. CDR1 SGHTA and CDR2 FQGTGA come from the germline V gene. The germline V and J ends were trimmed by 1 base and 4 bases, with 11 bases remaining between them. The CDR3 totals 15 residues. CDR3 sequence reads: CASSLSGSVYNEQFF. The CDR3 nucleotides are TGTGCCAGCAGCTTAAGTGGTTCGGTTTACAATGAGCAGTTCTTC. The complete variable domain, with remaining parts taken from reference TRBV7-3 and TRBJ2-1, reads GAGVSQTPSNKVTEKGKYVELRCDPISGHTALYWYRQSLGQGPEFLIYFQGTGAADDSGLPNDRFFAVRPEGSVSTLKIQRTERGDSAVYLCASSLSGSVYNEQFFGPGTRLTVL.

This chain joins TRBV6-6 and TRBJ1-3; D ambiguous. Between the trimmed V and J ends, which lost 0 bases and 4 bases, there was a span of 13 bases. In germline, CDR1 is MNHNY, CDR2 SVGAGI (reference sequence). This CDR3 is built from 16 residues. Here the CDR3 reads CASSYSRGFSGNTIYF. CDR3 DNA: TGTGCCAGCAGTTACTCAAGAGGGTTTTCCGGAAACACCATATATTTT.

The chain uses TRBV4-1 and TRBJ1-3; D is perhaps TRBD1 (5 bases). The CDR3 runs to 17 residues. CDR1 MGHRA and CDR2 YSYEKL come from the germline V gene. V shed 4 bases and J shed 0 bases, with 16 bases lying between them. The CDR3 loop reads CASSRTVPGGSGNTIYF. Written as DNA, the CDR3 is TGCGCCAGCAGCCGAACAGTACCCGGGGGCTCTGGAAACACCATATATTTT.

This rearrangement joins TRBV7-2 to TRBJ2-1; a weak D match, TRBD1 (5 bases). Trimming took 4 bases from V and 10 from J, leaving 14 bases between them. The CDR3 has 13 amino acids. Germline V gives CDR1 SGHTA, CDR2 FQGNSA. CDR3 bases: TGTGCCAGCAGCTCCGGGTGGGGCCGGGAGCAGTTCTTC. It codes for CASSSGWGREQFF. The variable domain in full, completed from reference TRBV7-2 and TRBJ2-1, reads GAGVSQSPSNKVTEKGKDVELRCDPISGHTALYWYRQSLGQGLEFLIYFQGNSAPDKSGLPSDRFSAERTGGSVSTLTIQRTQQEDSAVYLCASSSGWGREQFFGPGTRLTVL.